A single sample is the source of the 25 T cell receptor beta chains below, sequenced in a study of CD8 T cells in ankylosing spondylitis. TCRdb recomputed calls from the 5' RACE reads with MiXCR, one row per CDR3 protein. The sample consists of approximately 250,000 distinct CDR3 sequences, 8.2% of them appearing once. The sample consisted of blood, either unsorted or a sorted T cell fraction (not recorded which). Source of these receptors: a female donor with ankylosing spondylitis or in good health (not recorded which).

The chain joins TRBV6-5 to TRBJ1-4; TRBD1 matches 9 bases. The trim removed 4 bases at V and 5 bases at J, leaving 8 bases unmatched. The CDR3 is 16 amino acids. Germline lookup yields CDR1 MNHEY and CDR2 SVGAGI. CDR3 in amino acids: CASSSALGQGNEKLFF. CDR3 nucleotides: TGTGCCAGCAGTTCCGCCCTGGGACAGGGAAATGAAAAACTGTTTTTT.

This clonotype was seen repeatedly, ten times or more. The gene calls are TRBV5-1 and TRBJ2-3; D possibly uses TRBD1 or TRBD2 (5 bases each). The germline V and J ends were trimmed by 0 bases and 0 bases, with 14 bases remaining between them. CDR1 SGHRS and CDR2 YFSETQ come from the germline V gene. CDR3 length: 17 amino acids. This CDR3 is CASSLEGTGISTDTQYF. The CDR3, as DNA: TGCGCCAGCAGCTTGGAGGGGACCGGTATTAGCACAGATACGCAGTATTTT. Combining the CDR3 with reference TRBV5-1 and TRBJ2-3 gives the whole variable domain KAGVTQTPRYLIKTRGQQVTLSCSPISGHRSVSWYQQTPGQGLQFLFEYFSETQRNKGNFPGRFSGRQFSNSRSEMNVSTLELGDSALYLCASSLEGTGISTDTQYFGPGTRLTVL.

This clonotype came up many times. V gene TRBV7-3 combines with J gene TRBJ1-1, with TRBD1 identical over 7 bases. The ends lost 4 bases at V and 0 bases at J; junction bases unmatched: 5. This CDR3 is built from 15 residues. The germline V gene has CDR1 SGHTA and CDR2 FQGTGA. The CDR3 protein is CASSSPGQMNTEAFF. The CDR3 DNA sequence: TGTGCCAGCAGCTCCCCGGGACAGATGAACACTGAAGCTTTCTTT.

This clonotype was observed at least ten times. The V call is TRBV12-3 or TRBV12-4, the J call TRBJ2-7, with 10 positions matching TRBD2. The CDR3 runs 14 residues. Unmatched junction bases numbered 2, after V lost 4 bases and J lost 2 bases. CDR3 region: CASSSLAGAYEQYF. The CDR3 DNA reads TGTGCCAGCAGTTCCCTAGCGGGAGCCTACGAGCAGTACTTC.

V and J are TRBV6-1 and TRBJ1-1; possibly TRBD1 for D (6 bases). The V end lost 6 bases, the J end lost 8 bases, and 22 bases lay between the germline ends. Germline lookup yields CDR1 MNHNS and CDR2 SASEGT. The CDR3 has 15 amino acids. DNA of the CDR3: TGTGCCAGCAGCCGGGACACCCTAAACGGAGGAGAAGCTTTCTTT. Translation: CASSRDTLNGGEAFF.

To note about this clonotype: This may be a read error: a much more frequent sequence differs by one nucleotide. The chain couples TRBV20-1 to TRBJ2-7, with D tentatively TRBD1 or TRBD2 (5 bases each). Germline V gives CDR1 DFQATT, CDR2 SNEGSKA (reference sequence). The CDR3 consists of 14 residues. The CDR3 here is CSARGHEGIHEQHF. The CDR3 DNA is TGCAGTGCTAGAGGGCACGAGGGGATACACGAGCAGCACTTC.

This clonotype was counted only a few times. The genes are TRBV7-2 and TRBJ2-3; 8 bases align to TRBD2. The junction had 8 bases not matched to a gene; V was cut back by 3 bases and J by 0 bases. Germline V gives CDR1 SGHTA, CDR2 FQGNSA. The CDR3 consists of 17 residues. CDR3 bases: TGTGCCAGCAGCTTGCAGCACGGGAGGGCTAGCACAGATACGCAGTATTTT. Its protein product is CASSLQHGRASTDTQYF.

This clonotype occurred many times. The rearrangement links TRBV10-3 to TRBJ2-1; D ambiguous. Germline CDR1 is ENHRY and CDR2 is SYGVKD. The CDR3 runs 12 residues. Trimming removed 3 bases from V and 7 bases from J, with 7 bases in between. CDR3 in amino acids: CAISDVINEQFF. The DNA of the CDR3 is TGTGCCATCAGTGACGTCATTAATGAGCAGTTCTTC.

This clonotype has ten or more counts. The J gene is TRBJ2-2, the V gene TRBV5-1, with unresolved D. Germline V gene data show CDR1 as SGHRS and CDR2 as YFSETQ. Trimming cost V 6 bases and J 8 bases, with 11 bases left between them. This CDR3 comprises 12 residues. The CDR3 here is CASTALAGELFF. The CDR3 bases are TGCGCCAGCACGGCCCTTGCGGGGGAGCTGTTTTTT.

This clonotype was seen ten or more times. This chain uses TRBV5-5 with TRBJ1-2; no firm D call. V was clipped by 1 base and J by 0 bases, with 13 bases between them. Germline values: CDR1 SGHKS, CDR2 YYEKEE (reference sequence). The CDR3 length is 16 residues. The chain's CDR3 is CASSLTPSWTNYGYTF. CDR3 nucleotides: TGTGCCAGCAGCTTGACCCCCAGCTGGACTAACTATGGCTACACCTTC.

This clonotype was observed at least ten times. The CDR3 loop reads CATSREIANSPLHF. In DNA form, the CDR3 reads TGTGCCACCAGCAGAGAAATCGCCAATTCACCCCTCCACTTT. V is TRBV15 and J is TRBJ1-6, with no clear D. Germline assignment: CDR1 LNHNV and CDR2 YYDKDF (reference sequence). The length of the CDR3 is 14 residues. V was trimmed by 0 bases and J by 7 bases, leaving 7 bases between them.

This clonotype turned up a few times. This sequence may be a read error, since a much larger clone differs from it by one base. The CDR3, as DNA: TGTGCCAGCAGCGTAGGCCCGGTGTCGGAGTACGAGCAGTGCTTC. It yields the protein CASSVGPVSEYEQCF. This rearrangement joins TRBV9 to TRBJ2-7; D remains ambiguous. This CDR3 contains 15 residues. The V gene's germline CDR1 is SGDLS and CDR2 YYNGEE.

This clonotype was observed many times. This sequence joins TRBV10-3 and TRBJ2-7; tentative D call: TRBD2 (6 bases). This CDR3 comprises 14 residues. Trimming took off 2 bases at V and 0 bases at J, with 8 bases between the two ends. The germline V gene has CDR1 ENHRY and CDR2 SYGVKD. In nucleotides, the CDR3 is TGTGCCATCAGTGAGCGGGGGAGCTCCTACGAGCAGTACTTC. Its protein product is CAISERGSSYEQYF.

In this sample, this clonotype turned up many times. This chain joins TRBV10-3 and TRBJ1-2, with D tentatively TRBD1 (5 bases). The CDR3 consists of 15 residues. V dropped 2 bases and J dropped 0 bases, with 10 bases sitting between them. CDR1 is ENHRY, CDR2 SYGVKD, per germline. CDR3 in DNA: TGTGCCATCAGTGAGCAGGGCCCCGCTAACTATGGCTACACCTTC. Translation: CAISEQGPANYGYTF.

This clonotype appeared many times. The chain is built from TRBV12-3 or TRBV12-4 and TRBJ2-1, with D possibly matching TRBD2 (5 bases). The CDR3 is made up of 15 amino acids. The V end lost 7 bases, the J end lost 7 bases, and 20 bases lay between the germline ends. The CDR3 DNA reads TGTGCCAGCACCCCGGGATCACAGCGGAAAAATGAGCAGTTCTTC. Residues: CASTPGSQRKNEQFF.

This clonotype occurred a few times. The CDR3 region has the DNA TGCGCCAGCAGTGCAAGAGGATCCGGGGAGCTGTTTTTT. It is translated as CASSARGSGELFF. This chain uses TRBV4-3 with TRBJ2-2; no definite D call. Germline CDR1 reads LGHNA; CDR2 reads YSLEER. V lost 6 bases to trimming and J lost 6 bases, with 11 bases between them. The CDR3 has 13 amino acids.

This clonotype was found many times. The chain links TRBV7-8 to TRBJ2-1; D is unclear. Looked up from germline, CDR1 is SGHVS and CDR2 is FQNEAQ. The CDR3 has 16 amino acids. Trimming cost V 2 bases and J 0 bases, with 11 bases left between them. CDR3 DNA sequence: TGTGCCAGCAGCTTACCGCTTTCCACCTCCTACAATGAGCAGTTCTTC. Translation: CASSLPLSTSYNEQFF. The full variable domain, rest sourced from reference TRBV7-8 and TRBJ2-1, is GAGVSQSPRYKVAKRGQDVALRCDPISGHVSLFWYQQALGQGPEFLTYFQNEAQLDKSGLPSDRFFAERPEGSVSTLKIQRTQQEDSAVYLCASSLPLSTSYNEQFFGPGTRLTVL.

This clonotype was seen ten or more times. J is TRBJ2-3 and V is TRBV6-1; 9 bases are a match to TRBD1. Germline V gene lookup returns CDR1 MNHNS and CDR2 SASEGT. This CDR3 is built from 14 residues. Trimming took 8 bases from V and 7 from J; bases not matched to a gene: 10. The CDR3 sequence: CASSLGQGGNTQYF. DNA for the CDR3: TGTGCCAGCTCTTTGGGACAGGGAGGAAATACGCAGTATTTT.

Ten or more counts support this clonotype. The rearrangement links TRBV20-1 to TRBJ2-3; tentatively, D is TRBD2 (6 bases). In germline, CDR1 is DFQATT, CDR2 SNEGSKA (reference sequence). This CDR3 contains 14 residues. Between the trimmed V and J ends, which lost 6 bases and 1 base, there was a span of 14 bases. The CDR3 loop reads CSARTGTGTDTQYF. The CDR3 bases are TGCAGTGCGCGGACCGGGACTGGCACAGATACGCAGTATTTT.

The sample holds many counts of this clonotype. V is TRBV12-3 or TRBV12-4 and J is TRBJ1-2; a weak D match, TRBD1 (6 bases). CDR3 length equals 14 residues. Trimming stripped 6 bases from V and 4 bases from J, with 15 bases between. CDR3: CASRNRDWGYGYTF. CDR3 sequence (DNA): TGTGCCAGCAGGAACAGGGACTGGGGCTATGGCTACACCTTC.

The chain has TRBV20-1 and TRBJ1-2, with D perhaps TRBD1 (6 bases). Trimming removed 4 bases from V and 3 bases from J, with 12 bases in between. Germline V gene lookup returns CDR1 DFQATT and CDR2 SNEGSKA (reference sequence). CDR3 length: 13 amino acids. Here the CDR3 DNA reads TGCAGTGCTAAGAACAGGGACGACTATGGCTACACCTTC. Its translation: CSAKNRDDYGYTF.

In this sample, this clonotype turned up many times. The chain carries TRBV4-3 and TRBJ2-7; D is possibly TRBD1 (5 bases). The CDR3 loop spans 16 amino acids. CDR1 LGHNA and CDR2 YSLEER come from the germline V gene. Trimming removed 4 bases at V and 3 bases at J, with 19 bases between. The CDR3 DNA follows: TGCGCCAGCAGCCTTACTTTGGGGCAGAGCCTCTACGAGCAGTACTTC. It translates to CASSLTLGQSLYEQYF.

At least ten counts were recorded for this clonotype. The rearrangement joins TRBV7-6 to TRBJ2-5; D may match TRBD1 or TRBD2 (5 bases each). Germline CDR1 is SGHVS and CDR2 is FNYEAQ. CDR3 size: 12 residues. V lost 8 bases, J lost 4 bases, and 11 bases lay in between. DNA of the CDR3: TGTGCCAGCGGGGACCCGGGAGAGACCCAGTACTTC. Its protein is CASGDPGETQYF.

The sample holds one count of this clonotype. This clone may be a read error of a much larger clone one base away. The chain couples TRBV12-3 or TRBV12-4 to TRBJ2-4; TRBD1 or TRBD2 may be the D gene (6 bases each). V lost 3 bases to trimming and J lost 9 bases, with 9 bases between them. This CDR3 is 12 amino acids long. The CDR3 spells CASSLKGGIQYF. The CDR3 DNA follows: TGTGCCAGCAGTTTGAAGGGGGGCATTCAGTACTTC.

Only a few counts were recorded for this clonotype. The chain joins TRBV11-1 to TRBJ2-3, with 8 bases identical to TRBD2. The CDR3 runs 20 residues. V lost 3 bases to trimming and J lost 0 bases; unmatched junction nucleotides: 17. The germline CDR1 and CDR2 sequences are SGHAT and FQDESV (reference sequence). This CDR3 is CASSLQRQLGLVTSTDTQYF. In DNA form, the CDR3 reads TGTGCCAGCAGCTTGCAGCGGCAGTTGGGACTAGTGACTAGCACAGATACGCAGTATTTT. The variable domain in full, with the rest retrieved from reference TRBV11-1 and TRBJ2-3, is EAEVAQSPRYKITEKSQAVAFWCDPISGHATLYWYRQILGQGPELLVQFQDESVVDDSQLPKDRFSAERLKGVDSTLKIQPAELGDSAMYLCASSLQRQLGLVTSTDTQYFGPGTRLTVL.